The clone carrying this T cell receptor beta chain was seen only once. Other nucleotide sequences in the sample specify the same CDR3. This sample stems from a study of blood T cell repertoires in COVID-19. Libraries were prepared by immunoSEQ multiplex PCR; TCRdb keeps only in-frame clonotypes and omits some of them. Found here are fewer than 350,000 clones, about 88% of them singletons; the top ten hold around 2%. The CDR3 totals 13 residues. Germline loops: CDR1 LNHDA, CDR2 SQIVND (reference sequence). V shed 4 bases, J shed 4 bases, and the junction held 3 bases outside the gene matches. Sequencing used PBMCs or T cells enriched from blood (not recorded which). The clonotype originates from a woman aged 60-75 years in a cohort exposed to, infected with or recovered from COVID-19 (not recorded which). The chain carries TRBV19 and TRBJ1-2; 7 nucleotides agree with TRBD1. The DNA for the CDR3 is TGTGCCAGTAGTACAGACAGGGTCTATGGCTACACCTTC. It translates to CASSTDRVYGYTF.